A single sample is the source of the 2 T cell receptor beta chains below, sequenced in a study of T cells in Graves' hyperthyroidism and ophthalmopathy. It was RNA transcripts that yielded the amplified TCR beta CDR3 regions. TCR CDR3 underwent first-round RT-PCR with the HTBI primer set. A single record per CDR3 protein comes from TCRdb applying MiXCR to the multiplex PCR reads. The sample holds 450,000 to 700,000 distinct CDR3 sequences, roughly 50% seen once. The sequenced material came from peripheral blood or thyroid tissue (not recorded which). Every receptor here comes from an adult woman with Graves' disease, either hyperthyroidism or ophthalmopathy (not recorded which).

This clonotype was seen only a few times. The chain has TRBV2 and TRBJ1-2, with a tentative D call TRBD1 (5 bases). CDR3 length equals 13 residues. The germline V gene has CDR1 SNHLY and CDR2 FYNNEI. V lost 3 bases, J lost 6 bases, and 11 bases lay in between. The CDR3: CASSDKQGNGYTF. DNA for the CDR3: TGTGCCAGCAGTGATAAGCAGGGAAATGGCTACACCTTC.

This clonotype was recorded at least ten times. This chain connects TRBV4-1 to TRBJ1-1; D perhaps matches TRBD1 (6 bases). The CDR3 covers 16 residues. V lost 2 bases, J lost 7 bases, and 20 bases lay in between. The germline V gene encodes CDR1 MGHRA and CDR2 YSYEKL. The CDR3 nucleotides read TGCGCCAGCAGCCAATCGATAGGGGGGCGAGGGATTGAAGCTTTCTTT. It codes for CASSQSIGGRGIEAFF.